One and the same sample provided the 8 T cell receptor beta chains below, sequenced in a study of T cell responses to AZD1222 COVID-19 vaccine. The data were produced by immunoSEQ multiplex PCR, yet TCRdb's version contains in-frame clones alone and is incomplete. Of approximately 150,000 clones listed, about 90% are singletons. Sequenced here: peripheral blood, sampled 28 days after the second dose of the MenACWY control vaccine. Receptor source: an adult who received the MenACWY meningococcal vaccine as a control.

V and J are TRBV19 and TRBJ2-7, with D possibly called TRBD1 or TRBD2 (5 bases each). The CDR3 is made up of 15 amino acids. Trimming left V 3 bases short and J 2 bases short, with 14 bases between. From germline, CDR1 is LNHDA and CDR2 SQIVND (reference sequence). CDR3 in amino acids: CASSITGTDPYEQYF. For the CDR3, the DNA is TGTGCCAGTAGTATTACCGGGACGGACCCCTACGAGCAGTACTTC.

This chain links TRBV28 with TRBJ2-7; D uncertain. The CDR3 runs 15 residues. Deletions cut 5 bases from V and 3 bases from J, with 17 bases between. Per germline, CDR1 MDHEN and CDR2 SYDVKM. The CDR3 nucleotides read TGTGCCAGCAGTGAAGAGACGGTTCTTGTCTACGAGCAGTACTTC. Amino acid sequence: CASSEETVLVYEQYF.

This clone was picked up one time. The chain is built from TRBV9 and TRBJ1-4, with a tentative D call TRBD1 (5 bases). Trimming took 0 bases from V and 14 from J, leaving 14 bases between them. The CDR3 totals 13 residues. In germline, CDR1 is SGDLS, CDR2 YYNGEE. DNA of the CDR3: TGTGCCAGCAGCGTAGGGAAGGGGAGTGGTCTGTTTTTT. As protein: CASSVGKGSGLFF. The variable domain in full, with the rest retrieved from reference TRBV9 and TRBJ1-4, is DSGVTQTPKHLITATGQRVTLRCSPRSGDLSVYWYQQSLDQGLQFLIQYYNGEERAKGNILERFSAQQFPDLHSELNLSSLELGDSALYFCASSVGKGSGLFFGSGTQLSVL.

This clone was counted once. The CDR3 loop is CASSMVGELRDTEAFF. CDR3 DNA: TGTGCCAGTAGTATGGTGGGTGAGTTAAGGGACACTGAAGCTTTCTTT. V and J are TRBV19 and TRBJ1-1; the D is unclear. Germline V gene data show CDR1 as LNHDA and CDR2 as SQIVND (reference sequence). The CDR3 consists of 16 residues. Trimming cost V 3 bases and J 3 bases, with 17 bases left between them.

This chain links TRBV19 with TRBJ1-4, with D possibly TRBD1 on 5 matching bases. Trimming stripped 6 bases from V and 6 bases from J, with 14 bases between. CDR3 length: 14 amino acids. Germline loops: CDR1 LNHDA, CDR2 SQIVND (reference sequence). The CDR3 nucleotides are TGTGCCAGTAGCCCGGGACGTCCGGATGAAAAACTGTTTTTT. Its protein is CASSPGRPDEKLFF.

This CDR3 reads CASSPPKGRFEKLFF. CDR3 nucleotide sequence: TGTGCCAGCTCACCACCAAAGGGTCGATTCGAAAAACTGTTTTTT. The V and J genes are TRBV18 and TRBJ1-4, with D unresolved. CDR1 KGHSH and CDR2 LQKENI come from the germline V gene. V lost 0 bases, J lost 8 bases, and 13 bases lay in between. The CDR3 has 15 amino acids.

The CDR3 sequence: CASSESNLNTEAFF. The CDR3 DNA reads TGTGCCAGCAGTGAATCTAACCTTAACACTGAAGCTTTCTTT. The V and J genes are TRBV6-1 and TRBJ1-1; D is unresolved. Trimming took off 2 bases at V and 2 bases at J, with 9 bases between the two ends. Germline assignment: CDR1 MNHNS and CDR2 SASEGT. CDR3 length: 14 residues.

The genes are TRBV24-1 and TRBJ2-1; 9 bases match TRBD1. In germline, CDR1 is KGHDR, CDR2 SFDVKD. This CDR3 has 17 residues. With V trimmed by 3 bases and J by 2 bases, 7 bases remained unmatched. The CDR3: CATSDTRDRVPYNEQFF. CDR3 bases: TGTGCCACCAGTGATACAAGGGACAGGGTACCCTACAATGAGCAGTTCTTC.